This passage covers 24 T cell receptor beta chains from one sample sequenced in a study of T cell repertoires in cytomegalovirus infection. In TCRdb, the reads were re-called with MiXCR into one record per CDR3 protein. This table has 150,000 to 200,000 distinct CDR3 sequences, roughly a fifth appearing once. The sample taken for sequencing was PBMCs. These receptors came from a human donor in good health (CMV status not recorded). Some clones in this sample may be carry-over from other donors' samples.

J is TRBJ2-7 and V is TRBV6-1; 10 nucleotides agree with TRBD2. The CDR3 consists of 16 residues. Germline V gene data show CDR1 as MNHNS and CDR2 as SASEGT. V lost 2 bases and J lost 6; bases outside the gene matches: 10. Written as DNA, the CDR3 is TGTGCCAGCAGTGAACGGCTAGCGGGGGAGGCTCGCGAGCAGTACTTC. Encoded protein: CASSERLAGEAREQYF.

This clonotype was detected a few times. This chain links TRBV23-1 with TRBJ2-7, with D tentatively TRBD2 (6 bases). TRBV23-1 belongs to the ORF category, with a function that is uncertain. Trimming left V 4 bases short and J 2 bases short, with 21 bases between. This CDR3 region has 17 residues. The CDR3 bases are TGCGCCAGCAGTCCCCCGGGGAACCTAGCGATTACCTACGAGCAGTACTTC. Its translation: CASSPPGNLAITYEQYF.

This clonotype was observed a handful of times. The CDR3 sequence: CASSERESGEQFF. In DNA, the CDR3 is TGTGCCAGCTCTGAGCGGGAGAGCGGTGAGCAGTTCTTC. This chain uses TRBV6-5 with TRBJ2-1; 8 bases line up with TRBD2. Looked up from germline, CDR1 is MNHEY and CDR2 is SVGAGI. CDR3 length: 13 residues. The V gene end was trimmed by 8 bases and the J gene end by 9 bases; junction bases not matched to a gene: 9.

This clonotype was detected only a few times. The V call is TRBV9, the J call TRBJ2-1, with TRBD1 matching 8 bases. Germline V gene sequence: CDR1 SGDLS, CDR2 YYNGEE. Trimming at V came to 6 bases and at J to 2 bases, leaving 10 bases not matched to a gene. CDR3 length: 16 residues. The chain's CDR3 is CASTALATGAYNEQFF. In DNA form, the CDR3 reads TGTGCCAGCACCGCACTTGCGACAGGGGCCTACAATGAGCAGTTCTTC.

Ten or more counts support this clonotype. V gene TRBV5-1 combines with J gene TRBJ1-4, with D tentatively TRBD1 (5 bases). The CDR3 spans 16 residues. Trimming shortened V by 4 bases and J by 4 bases, and 17 bases separated the two germline ends. The germline gives CDR1 SGHRS, CDR2 YFSETQ. CDR3 nucleotide sequence: TGCGCCAGCAGCCCGTTGGGGGGACCGGATAATGAAAAACTGTTTTTT. It is translated as CASSPLGGPDNEKLFF. The complete variable domain, with remaining parts taken from reference TRBV5-1 and TRBJ1-4, reads KAGVTQTPRYLIKTRGQQVTLSCSPISGHRSVSWYQQTPGQGLQFLFEYFSETQRNKGNFPGRFSGRQFSNSRSEMNVSTLELGDSALYLCASSPLGGPDNEKLFFGSGTQLSVL.

This clonotype was observed at least ten times. CDR3 loop: CASTSAAYNEQFF. CDR3 DNA: TGTGCCTCAACCTCAGCCGCTTACAATGAGCAGTTCTTC. The chain combines TRBV28 with TRBJ2-1; D call uncertain. Germline CDR1 is MDHEN and CDR2 is SYDVKM. The CDR3 is 13 amino acids. Between the trimmed V and J ends, which lost 11 bases and 4 bases, there was a span of 15 bases.

This clonotype has just a few counts. J is TRBJ1-4 and V is TRBV6-1; weak D call: TRBD1 (6 bases). The V gene's germline CDR1 is MNHNS and CDR2 SASEGT. The length of the CDR3 is 14 residues. The ends were cut back, 5 bases at V and 8 bases at J, with 15 bases in the middle. CDR3 protein: CASSTQGSGEKLFF. Here the CDR3 DNA reads TGTGCCAGCAGTACACAGGGAAGCGGCGAAAAACTGTTTTTT.

This clonotype was observed many times. This rearrangement joins TRBV7-8 to TRBJ2-6; D not resolved. Trimming stripped 1 base from V and 5 bases from J, with 9 bases between. The CDR3 covers 15 residues. Germline loops: CDR1 SGHVS, CDR2 FQNEAQ. DNA of the CDR3: TGTGCCAGCAGCTTAGGCGTGTCGCGGGCCAACGTCCTGACTTTC. Amino acids: CASSLGVSRANVLTF.

This clonotype was seen only a few times. The V gene is TRBV5-1, the J gene TRBJ2-7; 9 positions match TRBD1. CDR1 SGHRS and CDR2 YFSETQ come from the germline V gene. The CDR3 is made up of 13 amino acids. J lost 3 bases, V lost 6 bases, and 4 bases had no gene match. CDR3 region: CASTLTGGYEQYF. CDR3 bases: TGCGCCAGCACTTTGACAGGGGGCTACGAGCAGTACTTC.

The CDR3, as DNA: TGCAGCGTTGGACAGGGAGGGTCCGGTGCGGGGCAGTTCTTC. This encodes CSVGQGGSGAGQFF. The chain joins TRBV29-1 to TRBJ2-1; either TRBD1 or TRBD2 may fit D (7 bases each). The ends were cut back, 4 bases at V and 12 bases at J, with 22 bases in the middle. CDR1 and CDR2 from the germline V gene are SQVTM and ANQGSEA. CDR3 length equals 14 residues.

The table lists this clonotype with a few counts. This chain connects TRBV12-3 or TRBV12-4 to TRBJ1-5; D possibly corresponds to TRBD1 (6 bases). CDR3 length: 15 residues. Trimming stripped 3 bases from V and 2 bases from J, with 11 bases between. The CDR3 nucleotides are TGTGCCAGCAGTTTTTACAGGGATGGCAATCAGCCCCAGCATTTT. Its translation: CASSFYRDGNQPQHF.

V usage is TRBV7-3 and J usage is TRBJ1-6; D is unresolved. The germline gives CDR1 SGHTA, CDR2 FQGTGA. V shed 1 base and J shed 9 bases, with 10 bases lying between them. The CDR3 consists of 14 residues. The CDR3 loop reads CASSLSGEASPLHF. The CDR3 DNA is TGTGCCAGCAGCTTAAGCGGGGAGGCTTCACCCCTCCACTTT.

This clonotype was seen a few times. The CDR3 DNA sequence: TGTGCCAGCAGCCCGACCGGGACGGCACAAGAGACCCAGTACTTC. This translates into CASSPTGTAQETQYF. The chain links TRBV5-6 to TRBJ2-5; D may be TRBD1 or TRBD2 (5 bases each). The V gene lost 4 bases and the J gene lost 2 bases, with 15 bases spanning the gap. Germline V gene lookup returns CDR1 SGHDT and CDR2 YYEEEE. The CDR3 length is 15 residues.

This clonotype was detected only a few times. The chain couples TRBV5-1 to TRBJ2-7, with D unresolved. The V end was cut by 0 bases, the J end by 3 bases, with 7 bases between. CDR1 SGHRS and CDR2 YFSETQ come from the germline V gene. The CDR3 extends over 13 amino acids. DNA for the CDR3: TGCGCCAGCAGCTTGGTCCCTCTCTACGAGCAGTACTTC. Translating it yields CASSLVPLYEQYF.

This clonotype was detected many times. V gene TRBV12-3 or TRBV12-4 combines with J gene TRBJ2-4; perhaps TRBD1 as D (6 bases). Trimming pared 6 bases from V and 3 bases from J, leaving 21 bases between. This CDR3 contains 17 residues. The CDR3 DNA is TGTGCCAGCAGCGGCCTACTTACAGGGTCTGGCAAAAACATTCAGTACTTC. This encodes CASSGLLTGSGKNIQYF.

The chain employs TRBV5-6 and TRBJ2-3, with D maybe TRBD1 (7 bases). Trimming removed 1 base at V and 2 bases at J, with 14 bases between. CDR1 is SGHDT and CDR2 is YYEEEE in the germline V gene. This CDR3 has 16 residues. The CDR3 coding sequence is TGTGCCAGCAGCTTGCGGCGGGACAGCTTCACAGATACGCAGTATTTT. The encoded protein is CASSLRRDSFTDTQYF.

This clonotype was seen more than once but under ten times. The V call is TRBV3-1, the J call TRBJ2-7; a possible D gene is TRBD1 (6 bases). V lost 4 bases to trimming and J lost 2 bases, with 9 bases between them. The V gene's germline CDR1 is LGHDT and CDR2 YNNKEL (reference sequence). The CDR3 consists of 13 residues. The CDR3 is CASSLRDTYEQYF. For the CDR3, the DNA is TGTGCCAGCAGCCTAAGGGACACCTACGAGCAGTACTTC.

The chain links TRBV20-1 to TRBJ1-2, with D perhaps TRBD1 (5 bases). The CDR3 spans 14 residues. V gave up 0 bases and J gave up 5 bases, with 13 bases separating them. The V gene's germline CDR1 is DFQATT and CDR2 SNEGSKA (reference sequence). Written as DNA, the CDR3 is TGCAGTGCTAGAGATCAGAGGACACAGTATGGCTACACCTTC. It encodes CSARDQRTQYGYTF.

This clonotype appeared many times. The chain uses TRBV4-3 and TRBJ2-7; the match to TRBD2 covers 10 bases. The CDR3 is 16 residues long. CDR1 and CDR2 from the germline V gene are LGHNA and YSLEER. J was trimmed by 5 bases and V by 4 bases; bases with no gene match: 11. The CDR3 sequence: CASSPGGLAGENEQYF. Written as DNA, the CDR3 is TGCGCCAGCAGCCCAGGAGGGCTAGCGGGAGAAAACGAGCAGTACTTC.

This clonotype appeared many times. This chain uses TRBV12-3 or TRBV12-4 with TRBJ2-4; possibly TRBD1 or TRBD2 for D (5 bases each). The CDR3 is made up of 15 amino acids. Trimming took 1 base from V and 5 from J, leaving 12 bases between them. The CDR3 DNA reads TGTGCCAGCAGTTTAGGGGGGACCTATGAAAACATTCAGTACTTC. Its protein is CASSLGGTYENIQYF.

The chain joins TRBV6-5 to TRBJ2-1, with D tentatively TRBD2 (6 bases). The V gene's germline CDR1 is MNHEY and CDR2 SVGAGI. The length of the CDR3 is 12 residues. The CDR3 bases are TGTGCAGTCAGTGGGGGGTACAATGAGCAGTTCTTC. Its translation is CAVSGGYNEQFF.

This clonotype was detected a few times. The chain has TRBV12-3 or TRBV12-4 and TRBJ1-1; TRBD1 aligns across 9 bases. This CDR3 comprises 14 residues. V lost 7 bases and J lost 4; bases outside the gene matches: 7. As DNA, the CDR3 is TGTGCCAGCAAACCCGGGACAGGGACCACTGAAGCTTTCTTT. This encodes CASKPGTGTTEAFF.

This clonotype was counted between two and nine times. This rearrangement joins TRBV6-6 to TRBJ1-5; D unclear. The CDR3 spans 13 residues. Trimming pared 0 bases from V and 8 bases from J, leaving 8 bases between. The germline gives CDR1 MNHNY, CDR2 SVGAGI (reference sequence). The CDR3 DNA is TGTGCCAGCAGTTACTCGGTATTAGAGCCCCAGCATTTT. Translation: CASSYSVLEPQHF.

This clonotype came up a few times. The rearrangement joins TRBV7-4 to TRBJ1-4, with D unresolved. The CDR3 loop spans 14 amino acids. Germline V lookup: CDR1 SGHVT, CDR2 SQSDAQ. V was clipped by 1 base and J by 8 bases, with 11 bases between them. The CDR3 DNA reads as TGTGCCAGCAGCTTAGGGACGGGGAAAGAAAAACTGTTTTTT. Encoded protein: CASSLGTGKEKLFF. The full variable domain, completed using reference TRBV7-4 and TRBJ1-4, is GAGVSQSPRYKVAKRGRDVALRCDSISGHVTLYWYRQTLGQGSEVLTYSQSDAQRDKSGRPSGRFSAERPERSVSTLKIQRTEQGDSAVYLCASSLGTGKEKLFFGSGTQLSVL.